A single sample is the source of the 11 T cell receptor beta chains below, sequenced in a study of identical twins. MiXCR, applied by TCRdb to the 5' RACE reads, yields one record per CDR3 protein. The repertoire holds about 890,000 distinct CDR3 sequences, with around an eighth as singletons. This sample also appeared in a second study, on yellow fever vaccine responses in identical twins.

The sample consisted of PBMCs. All receptors derive from a young woman in good health.

V is TRBV25-1 and J is TRBJ2-7, with TRBD2 as a possible D gene (5 bases). Germline values: CDR1 MGHDK, CDR2 SYGVNS. The length of the CDR3 is 14 residues. V lost 7 bases to trimming and J lost 4 bases, with 17 bases between them. The DNA of the CDR3 is TGTGCCAGCAAAAAGGAAGCGGATTCTTACGAGCAGTACTTC. This translates into CASKKEADSYEQYF.

This clonotype was seen a handful of times. The V call is TRBV20-1, the J call TRBJ2-7; the D gene is possibly TRBD1 (6 bases). Trimming left V 5 bases short and J 4 bases short, with 12 bases between. Looked up from germline, CDR1 is DFQATT and CDR2 is SNEGSKA (reference sequence). CDR3 length equals 12 residues. The CDR3 DNA sequence: TGCAGTGCTTGGACAGACAGATACGAGCAGTACTTC. It codes for CSAWTDRYEQYF.

This chain connects TRBV7-2 to TRBJ2-1; tentative D call: TRBD2 (5 bases). Trimming took 2 bases from V and 6 from J, leaving 11 bases between them. This CDR3 is built from 14 residues. CDR1 is SGHTA and CDR2 is FQGNSA in the germline V gene. This chain's CDR3 is CASSLPGSSNEQFF. In nucleotides, the CDR3 is TGTGCCAGCAGCTTACCGGGATCCAGCAATGAGCAGTTCTTC.

Many counts were recorded for this clonotype. The chain combines TRBV29-1 with TRBJ1-4; no clear D gene. Trimming pared 6 bases from V and 6 bases from J, leaving 8 bases between. Germline V gives CDR1 SQVTM, CDR2 ANQGSEA. This CDR3 contains 11 residues. CDR3 sequence: CSVYFHEKLFF. The CDR3, as DNA: TGCAGCGTCTACTTCCATGAAAAACTGTTTTTT.

In its sample, this clonotype was seen many times. The chain carries TRBV12-3 or TRBV12-4 and TRBJ2-5, with TRBD2 identical over 9 bases. Losses at the gene ends were 3 bases for V and 3 bases for J; bases not matched to a gene: 2. The length of the CDR3 is 14 residues. The CDR3 loop is CASSFSSGKETQYF. CDR3 DNA: TGTGCCAGCAGTTTTTCTAGCGGGAAAGAGACCCAGTACTTC.

The rearrangement uses TRBV5-8 and TRBJ2-1; D is unresolved. Germline V gene data show CDR1 as SGHTS and CDR2 as YDEGEE. V lost 4 bases and J 3 bases, leaving 14 bases between the germline ends. The CDR3 is 15 amino acids. The CDR3 DNA follows: TGTGCCAGCAGCCGGAGCCTGGGGATCTACAATGAGCAGTTCTTC. This encodes CASSRSLGIYNEQFF.

This clonotype occurred a few times. This rearrangement joins TRBV19 to TRBJ2-2, with D possibly TRBD1 on 6 matching bases. CDR3 length equals 13 residues. V was trimmed by 7 bases and J by 7 bases, leaving 13 bases between them. In germline, CDR1 is LNHDA, CDR2 SQIVND (reference sequence). CDR3 coding DNA: TGTGCCAGTACGGCCAGGGGCGGCGGGGAGCTGTTTTTT. It specifies CASTARGGGELFF.

This clonotype was found many times. The gene calls are TRBV27 and TRBJ2-1; 10 bases are a match to TRBD2. From germline, CDR1 is MNHEY and CDR2 SMNVEV (reference sequence). After removal of 5 bases from V and 7 bases from J, the junction contained 11 bases not matched to a gene. This CDR3 has 16 residues. CDR3 DNA sequence: TGTGCCAGCAGTGGAACGCTAGCGGGGGCGGGTAATGAGCAGTTCTTC. As protein: CASSGTLAGAGNEQFF.

CDR3 sequence: CASSFALNRGSGEGYTF. CDR3 bases: TGTGCCAGCAGTTTTGCACTCAACAGGGGCTCGGGTGAGGGCTACACCTTC. V and J are TRBV28 and TRBJ1-2; 7 positions match TRBD1. The length of the CDR3 is 17 residues. Trimming removed 3 bases from V and 8 bases from J; junction bases left unmatched: 18. In germline, CDR1 is MDHEN, CDR2 SYDVKM.

Only a few counts were recorded for this clonotype. The chain combines TRBV29-1 with TRBJ1-1; TRBD1 might be the D (5 bases). Germline lookup yields CDR1 SQVTM and CDR2 ANQGSEA. This CDR3 has 11 amino acids. V shed 4 bases and J shed 11 bases, with 14 bases lying between them. CDR3 in amino acids: CSVVMQGMAFF. The CDR3 nucleotides are TGCAGCGTTGTGATGCAGGGTATGGCTTTCTTT.

This clonotype was seen only a few times. V gene TRBV9 combines with J gene TRBJ2-4; TRBD2 matches at 8 bases. V lost 4 bases, J lost 2 bases, and 5 bases stayed unmatched. CDR1 is SGDLS and CDR2 is YYNGEE in the germline V gene. CDR3 size: 15 residues. The CDR3 loop reads CASSPLADTKNIQYF. CDR3 sequence (DNA): TGTGCCAGCAGCCCACTAGCGGATACCAAAAACATTCAGTACTTC.